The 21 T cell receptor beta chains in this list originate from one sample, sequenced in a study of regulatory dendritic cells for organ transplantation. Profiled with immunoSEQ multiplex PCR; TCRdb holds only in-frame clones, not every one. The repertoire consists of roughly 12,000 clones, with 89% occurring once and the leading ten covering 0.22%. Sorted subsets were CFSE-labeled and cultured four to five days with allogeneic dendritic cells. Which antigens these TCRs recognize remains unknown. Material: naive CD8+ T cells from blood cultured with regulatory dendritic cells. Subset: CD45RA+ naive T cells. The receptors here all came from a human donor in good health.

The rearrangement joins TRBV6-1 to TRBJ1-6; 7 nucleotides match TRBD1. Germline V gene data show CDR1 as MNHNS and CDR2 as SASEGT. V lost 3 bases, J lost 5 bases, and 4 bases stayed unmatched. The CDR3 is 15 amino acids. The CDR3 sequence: CASSERDRDNSPLHF. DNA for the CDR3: TGTGCCAGCAGTGAGCGGGACAGAGATAATTCACCCCTCCACTTT.

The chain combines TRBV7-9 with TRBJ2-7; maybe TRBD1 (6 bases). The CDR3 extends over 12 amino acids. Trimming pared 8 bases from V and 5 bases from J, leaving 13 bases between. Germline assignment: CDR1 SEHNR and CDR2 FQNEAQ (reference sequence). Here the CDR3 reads CASAGTRDEQYF. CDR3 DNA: TGTGCCAGCGCCGGGACAAGGGACGAGCAGTACTTC.

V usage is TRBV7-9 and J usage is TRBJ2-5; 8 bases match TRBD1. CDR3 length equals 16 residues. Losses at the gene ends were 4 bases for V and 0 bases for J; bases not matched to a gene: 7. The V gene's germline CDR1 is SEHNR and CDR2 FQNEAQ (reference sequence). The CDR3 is CASSSWTGLDQETQYF. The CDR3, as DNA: TGTGCCAGCAGCTCATGGACAGGGCTCGACCAAGAGACCCAGTACTTC.

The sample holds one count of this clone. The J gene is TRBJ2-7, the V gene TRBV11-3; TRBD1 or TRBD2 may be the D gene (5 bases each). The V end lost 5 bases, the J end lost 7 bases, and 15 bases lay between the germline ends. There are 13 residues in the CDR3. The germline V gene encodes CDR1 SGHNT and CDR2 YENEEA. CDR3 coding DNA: TGTGCCAGCAGCCTGGGACCACTGGGGGAGCAGTACTTC. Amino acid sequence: CASSLGPLGEQYF. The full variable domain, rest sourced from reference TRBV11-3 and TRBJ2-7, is EAGVVQSPRYKIIEKKQPVAFWCNPISGHNTLYWYLQNLGQGPELLIRYENEEAVDDSQLPKDRFSAERLKGVDSTLKIQPAELGDSAVYLCASSLGPLGEQYFGPGTRLTVT.

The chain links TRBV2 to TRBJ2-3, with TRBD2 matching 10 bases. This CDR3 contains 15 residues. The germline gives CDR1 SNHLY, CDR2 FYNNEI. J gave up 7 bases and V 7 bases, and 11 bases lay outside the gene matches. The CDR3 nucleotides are TGTGCCAGCATCCCAAGCGGTAGCGGGAGGAATACGCAGTATTTT. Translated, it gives CASIPSGSGRNTQYF.

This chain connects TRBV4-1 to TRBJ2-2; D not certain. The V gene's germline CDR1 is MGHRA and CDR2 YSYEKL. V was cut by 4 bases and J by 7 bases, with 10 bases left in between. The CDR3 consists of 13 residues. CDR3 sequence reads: CASSLDLSGELFF. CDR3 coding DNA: TGCGCCAGCAGCCTCGACCTTAGCGGGGAGCTGTTTTTT.

CDR3 in DNA: TGTGCCACCGGATCCCTTTCGGGGGGCACAGATACGCAGTATTTT. It codes for CATGSLSGGTDTQYF. The chain couples TRBV5-4 to TRBJ2-3, with a weak D call TRBD2 (6 bases). Germline values: CDR1 SGHNT, CDR2 YYREEE (reference sequence). The CDR3 covers 15 residues. The ends were cut back, 9 bases at V and 1 base at J, with 18 bases in the middle.

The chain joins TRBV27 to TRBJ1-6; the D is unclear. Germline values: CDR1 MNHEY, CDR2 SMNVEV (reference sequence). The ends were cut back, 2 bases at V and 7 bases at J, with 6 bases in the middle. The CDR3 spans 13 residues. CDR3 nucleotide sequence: TGTGCCAGCAGTTTAGGTGGGAATTCACCCCTCCACTTT. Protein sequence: CASSLGGNSPLHF.

The CDR3 sequence is CASLLTRDKLSYEQYF. The CDR3 DNA reads TGTGCCAGTTTGTTAACCCGGGACAAACTCTCCTACGAGCAGTACTTC. This chain joins TRBV6-6 and TRBJ2-7; weak D call: TRBD1 (6 bases). Germline values: CDR1 MNHNY, CDR2 SVGAGI (reference sequence). The CDR3 has 16 residues. V gave up 9 bases and J gave up 0 bases, with 21 bases separating them.

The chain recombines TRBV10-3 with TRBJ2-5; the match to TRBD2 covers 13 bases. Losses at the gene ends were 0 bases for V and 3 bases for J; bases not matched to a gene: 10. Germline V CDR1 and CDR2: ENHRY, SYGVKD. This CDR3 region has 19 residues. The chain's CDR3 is CAISESEGTSGVVEETQYF. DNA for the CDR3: TGTGCCATCAGTGAGTCAGAGGGGACTAGCGGGGTTGTTGAAGAGACCCAGTACTTC.

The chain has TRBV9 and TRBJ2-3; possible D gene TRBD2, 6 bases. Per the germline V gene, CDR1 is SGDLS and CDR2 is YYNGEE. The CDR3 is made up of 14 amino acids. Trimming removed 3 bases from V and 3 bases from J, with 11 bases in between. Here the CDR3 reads CASSGRRETDTQYF. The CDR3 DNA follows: TGTGCCAGCAGCGGCCGGAGGGAGACAGATACGCAGTATTTT. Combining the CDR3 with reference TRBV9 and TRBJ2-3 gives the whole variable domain DSGVTQTPKHLITATGQRVTLRCSPRSGDLSVYWYQQSLDQGLQFLIQYYNGEERAKGNILERFSAQQFPDLHSELNLSSLELGDSALYFCASSGRRETDTQYFGPGTRLTVL.

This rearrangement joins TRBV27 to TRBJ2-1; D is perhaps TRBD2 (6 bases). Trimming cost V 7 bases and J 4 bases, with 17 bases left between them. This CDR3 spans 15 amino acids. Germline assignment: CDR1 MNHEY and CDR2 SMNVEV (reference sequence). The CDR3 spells CASTPLGSGYNEQFF. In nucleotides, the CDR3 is TGTGCCAGCACCCCTCTTGGTAGCGGTTACAATGAGCAGTTCTTC.

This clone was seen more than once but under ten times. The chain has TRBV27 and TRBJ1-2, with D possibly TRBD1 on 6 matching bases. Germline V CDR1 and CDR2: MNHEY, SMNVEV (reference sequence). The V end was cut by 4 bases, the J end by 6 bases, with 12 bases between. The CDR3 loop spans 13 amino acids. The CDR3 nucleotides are TGTGCCAGCAGTTCGGGACAAGTCAATGGCTACACCTTC. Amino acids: CASSSGQVNGYTF.

CDR3 protein: CASSLGGSENIQYF. CDR3 sequence (DNA): TGTGCCAGCAGCTTAGGAGGCTCGGAAAACATTCAGTACTTC. V usage is TRBV5-6 and J usage is TRBJ2-4, with D perhaps TRBD2 (5 bases). CDR1 SGHDT and CDR2 YYEEEE come from the germline V gene. The CDR3 has 14 residues. V was shortened by 2 bases and J by 5 bases, with 11 bases between the two germline ends.

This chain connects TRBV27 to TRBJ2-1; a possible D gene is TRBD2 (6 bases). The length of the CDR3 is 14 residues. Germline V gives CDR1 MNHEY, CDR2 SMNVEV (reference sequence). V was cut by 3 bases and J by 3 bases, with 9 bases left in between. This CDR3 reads CASSFGTRYNEQFF. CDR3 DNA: TGTGCCAGCAGTTTCGGGACTCGCTACAATGAGCAGTTCTTC.

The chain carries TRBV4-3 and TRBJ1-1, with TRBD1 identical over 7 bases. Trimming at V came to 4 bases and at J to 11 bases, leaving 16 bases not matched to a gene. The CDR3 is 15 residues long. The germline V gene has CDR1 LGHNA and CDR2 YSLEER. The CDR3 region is CASSPQRGPYLRAFF. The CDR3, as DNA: TGCGCCAGCAGCCCACAAAGGGGGCCCTACCTACGGGCTTTCTTT.

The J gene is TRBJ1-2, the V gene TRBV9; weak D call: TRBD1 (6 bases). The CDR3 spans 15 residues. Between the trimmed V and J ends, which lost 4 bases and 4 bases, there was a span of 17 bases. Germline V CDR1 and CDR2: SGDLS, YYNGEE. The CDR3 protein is CASSRGAGHIYGYTF. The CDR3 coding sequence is TGTGCCAGCAGCAGAGGGGCGGGACACATCTATGGCTACACCTTC.

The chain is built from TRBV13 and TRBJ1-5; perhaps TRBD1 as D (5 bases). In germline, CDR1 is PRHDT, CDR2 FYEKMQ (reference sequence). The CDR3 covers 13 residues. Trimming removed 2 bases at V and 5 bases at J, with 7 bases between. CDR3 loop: CASSLRGDQPQHF. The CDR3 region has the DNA TGTGCCAGCAGCTTACGGGGGGATCAGCCCCAGCATTTT.

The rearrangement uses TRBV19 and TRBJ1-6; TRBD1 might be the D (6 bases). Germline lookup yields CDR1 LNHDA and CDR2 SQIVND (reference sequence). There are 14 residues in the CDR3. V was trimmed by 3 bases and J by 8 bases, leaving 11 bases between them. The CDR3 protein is CASSIIGGDSPLHF. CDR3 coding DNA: TGTGCCAGTAGTATTATAGGGGGGGATTCACCCCTCCACTTT.

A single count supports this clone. This chain's CDR3 is CASRPRDSPYNEQFF. CDR3 DNA: TGTGCCAGCAGACCAAGGGACAGCCCCTACAATGAGCAGTTCTTC. This chain links TRBV28 with TRBJ2-1; the match to TRBD1 covers 7 bases. Germline lookup yields CDR1 MDHEN and CDR2 SYDVKM. Trimming cost V 6 bases and J 2 bases; bases outside gene matches: 7. This CDR3 region has 15 residues.

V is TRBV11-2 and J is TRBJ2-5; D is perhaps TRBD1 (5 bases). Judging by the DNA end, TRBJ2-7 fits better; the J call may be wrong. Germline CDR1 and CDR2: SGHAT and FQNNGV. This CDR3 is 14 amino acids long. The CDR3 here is CASSQGFRTYEQYF. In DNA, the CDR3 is TGTGCCAGCAGCCAGGGATTCCGTACCTACGAGCAGTACTTC.